The clone carrying this T cell receptor beta chain was detected only a few times. Its cognate antigen is unknown. Making the TCR beta libraries involved quantitative 5'-RACE with molecular barcodes. Using its own MiXCR run on the 5' RACE reads, TCRdb lists one record per CDR3 protein. The table records hundreds of thousands of distinct CDR3 sequences, 20% to 30% of them present only once. This sample stems from a study of CD8 T cells in ankylosing spondylitis. Study results and limitations: As for the disease-linked clones, they showed a CD8+ phenotype and occurred at relatively low frequencies in peripheral blood. Eight highly homologous variants made up a TCR beta motif, and this motif appeared characteristic of ankylosing spondylitis blood.

Germline-derived CDR1 and CDR2 are SGHRS and YFSETQ. This CDR3 region has 16 residues. Trimming left V 4 bases short and J 0 bases short, with 16 bases between. The sequenced sample consisted of blood, either unsorted or a sorted T cell fraction (not recorded which). J is TRBJ1-1 and V is TRBV5-1, with D perhaps TRBD1 (5 bases). The TCR originated in a male donor with ankylosing spondylitis. CDR3 residues: CASSLGSGGVNTEAFF. CDR3 in DNA: TGCGCCAGCAGCCTTGGTAGTGGGGGGGTGAACACTGAAGCTTTCTTT.